A selection of T cell receptor beta chains follows, all from one sample in a study of Ad26.COV2.S vaccination and SARS-CoV-2 variants. Only in-frame clones appear in the TCRdb table, and some are missing; sequencing was by immunoSEQ multiplex PCR. Here the sample spans 300,000 to 400,000 clones, roughly 81% being singletons. Sequenced here: peripheral blood, sampled in a trial of Ad26.COV2.S vaccine versus placebo. These receptors all come from a person between 18 and 59 years old who received the Ad26.COV2.S COVID-19 vaccine or a placebo. CDR3s leave out the opening cysteine and the closing phenylalanine or tryptophan. Fields, in order: V gene, J gene, clone size, D gene, CDR3 protein. D genes are given only for firm matches. For some rows the clone size is stated as once, few or many, or as a class when expanded; others skip it.

v_call: TRBV15; j_call: TRBJ2-3; clone_size: -; d_call: TRBD1; cdr3_aa: ATSRTGRDTDTQY
v_call: TRBV2; j_call: TRBJ2-7; clone_size: -; d_call: -; cdr3_aa: ASSKTGQIPYEQY
v_call: TRBV11-2; j_call: TRBJ2-3; clone_size: -; d_call: TRBD2; cdr3_aa: ASSLAGGYTDTQY
v_call: TRBV4-3; j_call: TRBJ2-6; clone_size: -; d_call: -; cdr3_aa: ASSQAFTSGANVLT
v_call: TRBV4-2; j_call: TRBJ1-2; clone_size: many; d_call: -; cdr3_aa: ASSLGTDGYT
v_call: TRBV27; j_call: TRBJ1-2; clone_size: -; d_call: -; cdr3_aa: ASSLRQANYGYT
v_call: TRBV15; j_call: TRBJ1-5; clone_size: -; d_call: -; cdr3_aa: ATSSRHKSNQPQH
v_call: TRBV4-3; j_call: TRBJ2-2; clone_size: -; d_call: TRBD2; cdr3_aa: ASSSLAGVDTGELF
v_call: TRBV19; j_call: TRBJ2-3; clone_size: -; d_call: TRBD2; cdr3_aa: ASSTRNQTSGGAFRTQY
v_call: TRBV2; j_call: TRBJ2-4; clone_size: -; d_call: -; cdr3_aa: ASRPTTGAIPNIQY
v_call: TRBV19; j_call: TRBJ2-3; clone_size: -; d_call: TRBD2; cdr3_aa: ASSLRLAGVQDTQY
v_call: TRBV3-1/TRBV3-2; j_call: TRBJ2-7; clone_size: -; d_call: -; cdr3_aa: ASSQESWVIFSYEQY
v_call: TRBV7-9; j_call: TRBJ1-6; clone_size: -; d_call: TRBD1; cdr3_aa: ASRDRGYNSPLH
v_call: TRBV19; j_call: TRBJ2-3; clone_size: -; d_call: -; cdr3_aa: ASSIGDTQY
v_call: TRBV6-4; j_call: TRBJ1-2; clone_size: -; d_call: TRBD1; cdr3_aa: ASSMTGEDGYT
v_call: TRBV5-6; j_call: TRBJ1-5; clone_size: few; d_call: -; cdr3_aa: ASSLAGGDQPQH
v_call: TRBV28; j_call: TRBJ2-1; clone_size: -; d_call: TRBD2; cdr3_aa: ASSLFGTSGIYNEQF
v_call: TRBV10-1; j_call: TRBJ2-7; clone_size: few; d_call: TRBD1; cdr3_aa: ASSAGTGWREQY
v_call: TRBV4-1; j_call: TRBJ2-7; clone_size: -; d_call: -; cdr3_aa: ASSRNTRVSYEQY
v_call: TRBV3-1/TRBV3-2; j_call: TRBJ1-1; clone_size: -; d_call: -; cdr3_aa: ASSQGGARITEAF
v_call: TRBV7-2; j_call: TRBJ1-5; clone_size: -; d_call: -; cdr3_aa: ASGSWDNQPQH
v_call: TRBV28; j_call: TRBJ1-5; clone_size: -; d_call: TRBD1; cdr3_aa: ASSFHPQTGRIYSNQPQH
v_call: TRBV28; j_call: TRBJ2-7; clone_size: -; d_call: -; cdr3_aa: ASSVQNYEQY
v_call: TRBV6-2/TRBV6-3; j_call: TRBJ2-3; clone_size: once; d_call: TRBD2; cdr3_aa: ASSYGAGADTQY
v_call: TRBV7-8; j_call: TRBJ2-3; clone_size: -; d_call: TRBD2; cdr3_aa: ASSLLLREGDTQY
v_call: TRBV11-3; j_call: TRBJ2-7; clone_size: -; d_call: -; cdr3_aa: ASSLFSGVGYEQY
v_call: TRBV28; j_call: TRBJ2-2; clone_size: -; d_call: -; cdr3_aa: ASREGNTGELF
v_call: TRBV5-1; j_call: TRBJ2-2; clone_size: -; d_call: -; cdr3_aa: ASTLGGNTGELF
v_call: TRBV4-3; j_call: TRBJ2-7; clone_size: -; d_call: TRBD1; cdr3_aa: ASSRNPGTGSYEQY
v_call: TRBV28; j_call: TRBJ1-5; clone_size: -; d_call: -; cdr3_aa: ASNPRGRGGGNQPQH
v_call: TRBV7-9; j_call: TRBJ2-1; clone_size: once; d_call: -; cdr3_aa: ASSRSGDTLSYNEQF
v_call: TRBV6-1; j_call: TRBJ2-7; clone_size: -; d_call: -; cdr3_aa: ASSEAMSYEQY
v_call: TRBV10-3; j_call: TRBJ2-2; clone_size: -; d_call: -; cdr3_aa: ANAQDSAGELF
v_call: TRBV11-2; j_call: TRBJ2-2; clone_size: -; d_call: -; cdr3_aa: ASSLVKGTNTGELF
v_call: TRBV11-2; j_call: TRBJ2-3; clone_size: -; d_call: TRBD2; cdr3_aa: ASTPRGASDTQY
v_call: TRBV6-6; j_call: TRBJ1-6; clone_size: -; d_call: -; cdr3_aa: ASSYSSSYNSPLH
v_call: TRBV28; j_call: TRBJ2-7; clone_size: -; d_call: TRBD2; cdr3_aa: ASSRRAGGPYEQY
v_call: TRBV14; j_call: TRBJ1-1; clone_size: -; d_call: TRBD1; cdr3_aa: ASRRQGGTAEAF
v_call: TRBV2; j_call: TRBJ1-1; clone_size: -; d_call: TRBD1; cdr3_aa: ASNRGEGTEAF
v_call: TRBV10-3; j_call: TRBJ1-2; clone_size: -; d_call: -; cdr3_aa: AISFSGQQNYGYT